A single sample gave rise to the 4 T cell receptor beta chains below, sequenced in a study of shared clonotypes between healthy human individuals. Naive CD8 cells lacked CD45RO, underwent positive selection for CCR7 and left out terminally differentiated effector memory CD45RA+ cells. Sequenced by immunoSEQ multiplex PCR; TCRdb stores in-frame clones only, minus some. The sample consists of about 2.1 million clones, 85% to 95% of them appearing once. The material sequenced was naive CD8+ T cells from PBMCs. The receptors shown here come from a man aged 18 to 35 in good health. Some clones in this sample may be carry-over from other donors' samples.

This clone has just one count. The chain carries TRBV4-1 and TRBJ2-7; 7 bases align to TRBD2. Germline V gives CDR1 MGHRA, CDR2 YSYEKL. This CDR3 has 13 amino acids. J gave up 6 bases and V 4 bases, and 6 bases lay outside the gene matches. CDR3: CASSPGGAGEQYF. CDR3 DNA: TGCGCCAGCAGCCCGGGGGGAGCGGGCGAGCAGTACTTC.

The chain carries TRBV4-1 and TRBJ1-2; D is unresolved. Germline CDR1 is MGHRA and CDR2 is YSYEKL. CDR3 size: 17 residues. Between the trimmed V and J ends, which lost 6 bases and 0 bases, there was a span of 20 bases. In DNA, the CDR3 is TGCGCCAGCAGTCAATGGAGGAGCCTACAATCTAACTATGGCTACACCTTC. The encoded protein is CASSQWRSLQSNYGYTF.

The genes are TRBV27 and TRBJ2-4; D call uncertain. Germline CDR1 is MNHEY and CDR2 is SMNVEV (reference sequence). This CDR3 comprises 13 residues. V was cut by 5 bases and J by 0 bases, with 5 bases left in between. The CDR3 DNA reads as TGTGCCAGCAGTACCCTAGCCAAAAACATTCAGTACTTC. This sequence encodes CASSTLAKNIQYF.

In the case of this clone: The same CDR3 can be traced to other DNA sequences in this sample. The genes are TRBV28 and TRBJ2-2; D gene ambiguous. V lost 5 bases and J lost 8, with 6 bases in between. Germline V lookup: CDR1 MDHEN, CDR2 SYDVKM. This CDR3 spans 11 amino acids. The CDR3 loop reads CASSPGGELFF. In DNA form, the CDR3 reads TGTGCCAGCAGTCCGGGTGGGGAGCTGTTTTTT.